The 17 T cell receptor beta chains below come from one sample, sequenced in a study of T cell responses to AZD1222 COVID-19 vaccine (dated by TCRdb to the early 2020s). Library preparation used the immunoSEQ multiplex PCR assay. The source is immuneACCESS, and TCRdb retained only in-frame sequences with V and J called. Part of the clones is not carried over; for the studies checked, unresolved V genes explain less than half of this, and the remainder is unexplained. The sample contains approximately 84,000 clones, roughly nine tenths of them found a single time. The ten biggest clones cover more than 2% of the sample. According to the study, the label for this sample's time point signals: about 28 days (+/-7) after the second vaccine dose. Sequenced here: peripheral blood, sampled 28 days after the second AZD1222 dose. Receptor source: an adult who received the AZD1222 COVID-19 vaccine.

V usage is TRBV21-1 and J usage is TRBJ2-2; TRBD2, the table's D call, lacks a check against the DNA. TRBV21-1 is given as a pseudogene. The CDR3 extends over 19 amino acids. CDR3 sequence reads: CASSKARIAGVGDTGELFF. In DNA form, the CDR3 reads TGTGCCAGCAGCAAAGCGCGAATAGCGGGGGTGGGTGACACCGGGGAGCTGTTTTTT.

The rearrangement joins TRBV7-9 to TRBJ2-1; D is ambiguous. CDR1 is SEHNR, CDR2 FQNEAQ, per germline (reference sequence). V lost 8 bases and J 2 bases, leaving 16 bases between the germline ends. CDR3 length: 15 residues. The CDR3 spells CASFIPGWAYNEQFF. In DNA, the CDR3 is TGTGCCAGCTTTATACCCGGATGGGCCTACAATGAGCAGTTCTTC. Variable domain in full (rest from reference TRBV7-9 and TRBJ2-1): DTGVSQNPRHKITKRGQNVTFRCDPISEHNRLYWYRQTLGQGPEFLTYFQNEAQLEKSRLLSDRFSAERPKGSFSTLEIQRTEQGDSAMYLCASFIPGWAYNEQFFGPGTRLTVL.

The CDR3 DNA reads as TGTGCCAGCAGTTTGGGTCCCCCCAGGTTAAGGACAGATACGCAGTATTTT. Translating gives CASSLGPPRLRTDTQYF. The V and J genes are TRBV27 and TRBJ2-3; D remains ambiguous. Between the trimmed V and J ends, which lost 3 bases and 3 bases, there was a span of 19 bases. The germline CDR1 and CDR2 sequences are MNHEY and SMNVEV (reference sequence). The CDR3 contains 17 residues.

This sequence joins TRBV10-3 and TRBJ1-1; 10 positions agree with TRBD1. CDR1 and CDR2 (germline): ENHRY, SYGVKD. This CDR3 contains 14 residues. V shed 4 bases, J shed 6 bases, and the junction held 5 bases outside the gene matches. The CDR3 region is CAISGTGGIAEAFF. The CDR3 nucleotides read TGTGCCATCAGTGGGACAGGGGGTATCGCTGAAGCTTTCTTT.

Worth noting for this clone: A junction boundary mismatches the germline segment, possibly from a read error. V usage is TRBV29-1 and J usage is TRBJ2-1; tentative D call: TRBD2 (6 bases). Germline CDR1 SQVTM, CDR2 ANQGSEA. The CDR3 covers 12 residues. CDR3 coding DNA: TGCAGCGCGCGTTCCGGGTTCCCTGGGGGGATCTTC. Its translation: CSARSGFPGGIF.

CDR3 region: CASSPGTGTEAFF. CDR3 in DNA: TGTGCCAGCAGCCCCGGGACAGGGACCGAAGCTTTCTTT. The chain combines TRBV7-9 with TRBJ1-1; 9 bases map to TRBD1. Germline V gives CDR1 SEHNR, CDR2 FQNEAQ (reference sequence). V shed 5 bases, J shed 8 bases, and the junction held 6 bases outside the gene matches. This CDR3 is 13 amino acids long. The entire variable domain, with the rest obtained from reference TRBV7-9 and TRBJ1-1, is as follows: DTGVSQNPRHKITKRGQNVTFRCDPISEHNRLYWYRQTLGQGPEFLTYFQNEAQLEKSRLLSDRFSAERPKGSFSTLEIQRTEQGDSAMYLCASSPGTGTEAFFGQGTRLTVV.

The chain is built from TRBV9 and TRBJ1-1; D gene unclear. The ends were cut back, 5 bases at V and 0 bases at J, with 8 bases in the middle. Germline V gene sequence: CDR1 SGDLS, CDR2 YYNGEE. This CDR3 region has 13 residues. CDR3 bases: TGTGCCAGCAGAGGTAACCTGAACACTGAAGCTTTCTTT. Encoded protein: CASRGNLNTEAFF.

This chain joins TRBV28 and TRBJ1-5, with no clear D. Trimming took off 2 bases at V and 5 bases at J, with 7 bases between the two ends. CDR1 MDHEN and CDR2 SYDVKM come from the germline V gene. CDR3 length: 13 amino acids. CDR3 DNA sequence: TGTGCCAGCAGTTTAATGTTTGATCAGCCCCAGCATTTT. Amino acid sequence: CASSLMFDQPQHF.

This chain joins TRBV6-5 and TRBJ1-5, with D hard to call. The CDR3 is 14 residues long. Germline V gene lookup returns CDR1 MNHEY and CDR2 SVGAGI. V lost 6 bases, J lost 5 bases, and 14 bases lay in between. The CDR3: CASSGTANYQPQHF. The CDR3 DNA is TGTGCCAGCAGCGGCACAGCTAACTATCAGCCCCAGCATTTT.

The V call is TRBV9, the J call TRBJ1-3; D may be TRBD1 (5 bases). Looked up from germline, CDR1 is SGDLS and CDR2 is YYNGEE. Trimming pared 0 bases from V and 6 bases from J, leaving 10 bases between. This CDR3 has 14 residues. Here the CDR3 DNA reads TGTGCCAGCAGCGTAGGGGCTGGGACAAACACCATATATTTT. It encodes CASSVGAGTNTIYF.

The J gene is TRBJ1-2, the V gene TRBV30, with 8 bases identical to TRBD1. The CDR3 loop spans 15 amino acids. Germline CDR1 GTSNPN, CDR2 SVGIG (reference sequence). Trimming at V came to 2 bases and at J to 8 bases, leaving 13 bases not matched to a gene. As DNA, the CDR3 is TGTGCCTGGAGTCCTCAGGGGGCAAGGACGGGCGGCTACACCTTC. Protein product: CAWSPQGARTGGYTF.

J is TRBJ2-1 and V is TRBV6-5; tentatively, D is TRBD2 (5 bases). Germline-derived CDR1 and CDR2 are MNHEY and SVGAGI. This CDR3 region has 11 residues. Trimming pared 6 bases from V and 10 bases from J, leaving 10 bases between. The CDR3 loop is CASSLREEQFF. CDR3 sequence (DNA): TGTGCCAGCAGCCTCCGGGAAGAGCAGTTCTTC.

The V call is TRBV7-8, the J call TRBJ2-6, with TRBD1 matching over 7 bases. This CDR3 is built from 18 residues. V trimming: 5 bases; J trimming: 0 bases; junction bases outside the gene matches: 10. Germline V gene data show CDR1 as SGHVS and CDR2 as FQNEAQ. CDR3 coding DNA: TGTGCCAGCAGCGGGTCCGGGACAGCTTACTCTGGGGCCAACGTCCTGACTTTC. This gives the protein CASSGSGTAYSGANVLTF. The variable domain in full, with the rest retrieved from reference TRBV7-8 and TRBJ2-6, is GAGVSQSPRYKVAKRGQDVALRCDPISGHVSLFWYQQALGQGPEFLTYFQNEAQLDKSGLPSDRFFAERPEGSVSTLKIQRTQQEDSAVYLCASSGSGTAYSGANVLTFGAGSRLTVL.

This clone was observed a handful of times. The chain joins TRBV6-4 to TRBJ1-5; weak D call: TRBD1 (5 bases). V dropped 4 bases and J dropped 4 bases, with 11 bases sitting between them. Germline V gene sequence: CDR1 MRHNA, CDR2 SNTAGT. The CDR3 totals 14 residues. In DNA form, the CDR3 reads TGTGCCAGCAGTGCCCAGGGAGGAAATCAGCCCCAGCATTTT. This gives the protein CASSAQGGNQPQHF.

The rearrangement joins TRBV12-5 to TRBJ1-1; the D is unclear. V was clipped by 1 base and J by 1 base, with 4 bases between them. This CDR3 is 13 amino acids long. Germline V lookup: CDR1 LGHNT, CDR2 FRNRAP. CDR3: CASGLGWNTEAFF. For the CDR3, the DNA is TGTGCTAGTGGTTTGGGTTGGAACACTGAAGCTTTCTTT.

This sequence joins TRBV11-2 and TRBJ1-3; the D is unclear. Looked up from germline, CDR1 is SGHAT and CDR2 is FQNNGV. V dropped 5 bases and J dropped 9 bases, with 17 bases sitting between them. This CDR3 comprises 14 residues. The CDR3 DNA reads as TGTGCCAGCAGCACCCGGACTTCGATTAGCACCATATATTTT. It codes for CASSTRTSISTIYF. The full variable domain, in which reference TRBV11-2 and TRBJ1-3 provide the parts outside the CDR3, is EAGVAQSPRYKIIEKRQSVAFWCNPISGHATLYWYQQILGQGPKLLIQFQNNGVVDDSQLPKDRFSAERLKGVDSTLKIQPAKLEDSAVYLCASSTRTSISTIYFGEGSWLTVV.

The rearrangement joins TRBV10-1 to TRBJ2-7, with TRBD2 as a possible D gene (6 bases). The CDR3 has 15 residues. Germline CDR1 is WNHNN and CDR2 is SYGVQD (reference sequence). The V gene lost 0 bases and the J gene lost 2 bases, with 11 bases spanning the gap. The CDR3 nucleotides read TGCGCCAGCAGTGAGTCCGGGACTGGGGCCTACGAGCAGTACTTC. Its translation: CASSESGTGAYEQYF.